Here is one TCR beta chain with its context. The data belong to a study of T cell responses to AZD1222 COVID-19 vaccine. The protocol was immunoSEQ multiplex PCR, while the TCRdb copy is restricted to in-frame clones and leaves out a portion. Of 120,000 or so clones listed, under 85% are singletons. CDR1 and CDR2 from the germline V gene are SNHLY and FYNNEI. The junction had 12 bases not matched to a gene; V was cut back by 7 bases and J by 8 bases. This CDR3 comprises 15 residues. This sequence joins TRBV2 and TRBJ2-2; 8 nucleotides line up with TRBD2. The sequence derives from an adult in good health. The material was peripheral blood, obtained on day 0 of AZD1222 vaccination. CDR3 region: CASTQGLGHAGELFF. DNA of the CDR3: TGTGCCAGCACCCAGGGACTAGGCCACGCGGGGGAGCTGTTTTTT. Complete variable domain (other parts from reference TRBV2 and TRBJ2-2): EPEVTQTPSHQVTQMGQEVILRCVPISNHLYFYWYRQILGQKVEFLVSFYNNEISEKSEIFDDQFSVERPDGSNFTLKIRSTKLEDSAMYFCASTQGLGHAGELFFGEGSRLTVL.